The 22 T cell receptor beta chains below come from one sample, sequenced in a study of blood T cell repertoires in COVID-19. The data were produced by immunoSEQ multiplex PCR, yet TCRdb's version contains in-frame clones alone and is incomplete. Found here are 350,000 to 400,000 clones, roughly nine tenths of them singletons; the top ten hold 1%. Sequencing was carried out using PBMCs or T cells enriched from blood (not recorded which). These receptors came from a young man who had recovered from COVID-19.

The rearrangement uses TRBV5-1 and TRBJ1-6; D is unclear. Germline values: CDR1 SGHRS, CDR2 YFSETQ. This CDR3 is 14 amino acids long. The germline V and J ends were trimmed by 0 bases and 6 bases, with 7 bases remaining between them. The CDR3 DNA sequence: TGCGCCAGCAGCTTGGACCGGGGTAATTCACCCCTCCACTTT. It specifies CASSLDRGNSPLHF.

V and J are TRBV12-3 or TRBV12-4 and TRBJ2-7; D gene uncertain. The CDR3 loop spans 12 amino acids. The ends were cut back, 1 base at V and 9 bases at J, with 10 bases in the middle. The CDR3 spells CASSLDQRGQYF. CDR3 sequence (DNA): TGTGCCAGCAGTTTAGACCAACGAGGGCAGTACTTC.

The rearrangement joins TRBV7-9 to TRBJ1-2; D perhaps matches TRBD1 (6 bases). The germline gives CDR1 SEHNR, CDR2 FQNEAQ (reference sequence). The length of the CDR3 is 15 residues. The germline V and J ends were trimmed by 5 bases and 0 bases, with 13 bases remaining between them. The CDR3 region is CASSIRGGANYGYTF. In DNA form, the CDR3 reads TGTGCCAGCAGCATTAGGGGGGGAGCTAACTATGGCTACACCTTC.

V usage is TRBV7-9 and J usage is TRBJ2-1; 10 bases fit TRBD2. This CDR3 region has 15 residues. Trimming removed 4 bases from V and 5 bases from J; junction bases left unmatched: 5. Germline lookup yields CDR1 SEHNR and CDR2 FQNEAQ (reference sequence). The CDR3 here is CASSSASGSHNEQFF. The CDR3 DNA sequence: TGTGCCAGCAGCTCGGCTAGCGGGAGCCACAATGAGCAGTTCTTC.

This clone is a singleton in its sample. V and J are TRBV30 and TRBJ1-5; 7 nucleotides align to TRBD1. V lost 2 bases, J lost 4 bases, and 2 bases stayed unmatched. There are 13 residues in the CDR3. Germline V lookup: CDR1 GTSNPN, CDR2 SVGIG (reference sequence). Here the CDR3 reads CAWSPGGNQPQHF. CDR3 in DNA: TGTGCCTGGAGTCCAGGGGGGAATCAGCCCCAGCATTTT.

This clone appeared once. The chain carries TRBV19 and TRBJ2-5; TRBD2 aligns across 14 bases. J gave up 1 base and V 7 bases, and 2 bases lay outside the gene matches. The length of the CDR3 is 15 residues. Per the germline V gene, CDR1 is LNHDA and CDR2 is SQIVND (reference sequence). The CDR3 sequence is CASIGTSGGQETQYF. The CDR3 coding sequence is TGTGCCAGTATTGGGACTAGCGGGGGCCAAGAGACCCAGTACTTC.

The J gene is TRBJ1-5, the V gene TRBV7-8, with 11 bases fitting TRBD1. CDR3 length equals 14 residues. The ends lost 4 bases at V and 11 bases at J; junction bases unmatched: 7. Germline V CDR1 and CDR2: SGHVS, FQNEAQ. The DNA for the CDR3 is TGTGCCAGCAGCTCGGGACAGGGGGAGGGGGCCCAGCATTTT. Protein product: CASSSGQGEGAQHF. The whole variable domain, remainder taken from reference TRBV7-8 and TRBJ1-5, is GAGVSQSPRYKVAKRGQDVALRCDPISGHVSLFWYQQALGQGPEFLTYFQNEAQLDKSGLPSDRFFAERPEGSVSTLKIQRTQQEDSAVYLCASSSGQGEGAQHFGDGTRLSIL.

V gene TRBV27 combines with J gene TRBJ2-2, with a tentative D call TRBD1 (6 bases). V was cut by 2 bases and J by 0 bases, with 10 bases left in between. Germline loops: CDR1 MNHEY, CDR2 SMNVEV (reference sequence). This CDR3 region has 16 residues. The CDR3 DNA follows: TGTGCCAGCAGTTTAAGGGGGACAACGAACACCGGGGAGCTGTTTTTT. This translates into CASSLRGTTNTGELFF.

V gene TRBV14 combines with J gene TRBJ2-7; D unclear. Looked up from germline, CDR1 is SGHDN and CDR2 is FVKESK. The CDR3 sequence is 13 residues long. Trimming left V 1 base short and J 3 bases short, with 7 bases between. The CDR3, as DNA: TGTGCCAGCAGCCAAGGTACCTACTACGAGCAGTACTTC. Translating it yields CASSQGTYYEQYF.

The genes are TRBV7-9 and TRBJ1-5; no reliable D call. V was shortened by 2 bases and J by 4 bases, with 6 bases between the two germline ends. The CDR3 extends over 13 amino acids. Germline V lookup: CDR1 SEHNR, CDR2 FQNEAQ (reference sequence). The CDR3 coding sequence is TGTGCCAGCAGCTTACTGGAGAATCAGCCCCAGCATTTT. It encodes CASSLLENQPQHF.

The chain is built from TRBV5-1 and TRBJ2-5, with D maybe TRBD2 (5 bases). The CDR3 has 14 residues. Trimming stripped 7 bases from V and 1 base from J, with 14 bases between. Per the germline V gene, CDR1 is SGHRS and CDR2 is YFSETQ. CDR3 sequence reads: CASLIDYTQETQYF. The CDR3 nucleotides read TGCGCCAGCCTCATTGACTACACCCAAGAGACCCAGTACTTC.

This clone was observed a single time. The chain has TRBV6-1 and TRBJ2-5, with 12 bases that match TRBD1. The CDR3 is made up of 14 amino acids. Germline values: CDR1 MNHNS, CDR2 SASEGT. V lost 1 base and J lost 9; bases outside the gene matches: 3. The CDR3 coding sequence is TGTGCCAGCAGTGAAGGGGACAGGGGGCGAGCCCAGTACTTC. It yields the protein CASSEGDRGRAQYF.

The rearrangement joins TRBV9 to TRBJ2-1; the match to TRBD1 covers 8 bases. This CDR3 has 17 amino acids. The germline V gene has CDR1 SGDLS and CDR2 YYNGEE. V shed 3 bases, J shed 4 bases, and the junction held 12 bases outside the gene matches. The CDR3 protein is CASSAEETGGLYNEQFF. The CDR3 DNA reads as TGTGCCAGCAGCGCAGAGGAAACAGGGGGTCTTTACAATGAGCAGTTCTTC.

This clone was counted once. The J gene is TRBJ1-1, the V gene TRBV7-7; D is possibly TRBD1 (5 bases). From germline, CDR1 is SSHAT and CDR2 FNYEAQ (reference sequence). The CDR3 is 13 amino acids. The V gene lost 0 bases and the J gene lost 4 bases, with 6 bases spanning the gap. The CDR3 region has the DNA TGTGCCAGCAGCTTAGCGCAGGGCACTGAAGCTTTCTTT. Its protein is CASSLAQGTEAFF.

This chain connects TRBV7-3 to TRBJ2-6; TRBD1 is a possible D gene (6 bases). The V gene lost 4 bases and the J gene lost 0 bases, with 13 bases spanning the gap. Germline lookup yields CDR1 SGHTA and CDR2 FQGTGA. The CDR3 has 17 residues. The CDR3 coding sequence is TGTGCCAGCAGCTCCCCGACAGGACTCTCTGGGGCCAACGTCCTGACTTTC. Residues: CASSSPTGLSGANVLTF.

This chain links TRBV19 with TRBJ2-7; D is unclear. Germline V CDR1 and CDR2: LNHDA, SQIVND (reference sequence). The V gene lost 7 bases and the J gene lost 2 bases, with 18 bases spanning the gap. This CDR3 spans 15 amino acids. The CDR3 bases are TGTGCCAGTACAAGGCGAAGCGAGGCCCCCTACGAGCAGTACTTC. Translated: CASTRRSEAPYEQYF.

This rearrangement joins TRBV28 to TRBJ2-7; 8 positions match TRBD1. The CDR3 length is 18 residues. J was trimmed by 2 bases and V by 5 bases; bases with no gene match: 17. Germline CDR1 reads MDHEN; CDR2 reads SYDVKM. The CDR3 nucleotides read TGTGCCAGCAGTCCCCCGGGCATACCGGGACAGGTCCCCTACGAGCAGTACTTC. This gives the protein CASSPPGIPGQVPYEQYF.

The chain has TRBV27 and TRBJ2-7; tentatively, D is TRBD1 (5 bases). Germline CDR1 and CDR2: MNHEY and SMNVEV (reference sequence). V was clipped by 0 bases and J by 0 bases, with 18 bases between them. CDR3 size: 18 residues. CDR3 DNA: TGTGCCAGCAGTTTATCGATAACCAGGGCCGCAGCCTCCTACGAGCAGTACTTC. This gives the protein CASSLSITRAAASYEQYF.

V is TRBV7-3 and J is TRBJ2-1, with TRBD2 matching over 8 bases. This CDR3 region has 15 residues. The germline gives CDR1 SGHTA, CDR2 FQGTGA. The ends lost 6 bases at V and 7 bases at J; junction bases unmatched: 11. CDR3 amino acids: CASREPGLETNEQFF. The CDR3, as DNA: TGTGCCAGCAGAGAGCCGGGACTAGAAACGAATGAGCAGTTCTTC.

A single count supports this clone. This chain links TRBV5-1 with TRBJ1-2; possible D gene TRBD1, 5 bases. From germline, CDR1 is SGHRS and CDR2 YFSETQ. The CDR3 extends over 15 amino acids. V lost 4 bases and J lost 2, with 15 bases in between. CDR3 bases: TGCGCCAGCAGCCCAGGACACCAGACCAACTATGGCTACACCTTC. It is translated as CASSPGHQTNYGYTF.

J is TRBJ2-1 and V is TRBV29-1; 13 bases are shared with TRBD2. The length of the CDR3 is 15 residues. Germline V lookup: CDR1 SQVTM, CDR2 ANQGSEA. J lost 7 bases, V lost 5 bases, and 8 bases had no gene match. The CDR3 bases are TGCAGCGTTCCCCGGACTAGCGGGAGAGTTAATGAGCAGTTCTTC. It yields the protein CSVPRTSGRVNEQFF.

This clone was recorded a few times. This chain links TRBV5-4 with TRBJ2-7; maybe TRBD2 (5 bases). The CDR3 runs 13 residues. The germline V gene encodes CDR1 SGHNT and CDR2 YYREEE (reference sequence). Trimming removed 2 bases from V and 4 bases from J, with 10 bases in between. CDR3 sequence (DNA): TGTGCCAGCAGCTTTGGAGGACCATACGAGCAGTACTTC. Translation: CASSFGGPYEQYF.